This T cell receptor beta chain was retrieved from a study of OX40 agonist ivuxolimab in advanced cancers. Study-wide context: Antecedent anti-PD-1, anti-PD-L1 or anti-CTLA-4 therapy was permissible, with roughly 36% having received some.

V dropped 0 bases and J dropped 13; count of bases not matched to a gene: 2. The germline gives CDR1 SGDLS, CDR2 YYNGEE. The CDR3 is made up of 12 amino acids. The assay was immunoSEQ multiplex PCR, and TCRdb's table has in-frame clones only and misses some. The table shows about 68,000 clones, with more than 65% occurring only once. The starting material was CD4+ or CD8+ T cells sorted from blood, obtained in a trial of the OX40 agonist ivuxolimab. This chain links TRBV9 with TRBJ2-1, with 9 nucleotides matching TRBD2. The clonotype originates from an adult with an advanced solid tumor such as melanoma, head and neck, liver or kidney cancer. The CDR3 loop reads CASSVGTSVQFF. In DNA, the CDR3 is TGTGCCAGCAGCGTAGGGACTAGCGTTCAGTTCTTC.